A selection of T cell receptor beta chains follows, all from one sample in a study of blood T cell repertoires in COVID-19. Repertoires were generated with immunoSEQ multiplex PCR, while TCRdb's copy carries only in-frame clones and drops some. The sample lists 200,000 to 250,000 clones; about 90% were seen once. Sample: peripheral blood. These receptors came from a man in his 60s with COVID-19, enrolled during active disease. CDR3s include the opening cysteine and the closing phenylalanine or tryptophan. Fields, in order: D gene, V gene, clone size, J gene, CDR3 DNA, CDR3 protein. The D gene is left open where the match is weak. Where a row states a size, it is once, few, many or the class of an expanded clone; other rows omit it.

NA	TRBV30	NA	TRBJ2-7	TGTGCCTGGAGTCGGGACAGCGGGGGCGAGCAGTACTTC	CAWSRDSGGEQYF
NA	TRBV5-1	NA	TRBJ1-1	TGCGCCTCCGGTTTGACAGTAAACACTGAAGCTTTCTTT	CASGLTVNTEAFF
NA	TRBV2	NA	TRBJ1-2	TGTGCCAGCAGTGTAATTACGGGCAGGGGCTATGGCTACACCTTC	CASSVITGRGYGYTF
TRBD2	TRBV15	once	TRBJ2-1	TGTGCCACCAGCAGAGATCTTGGAGCGGGGGGGCTCTACAATGAGCAGTTCTTC	CATSRDLGAGGLYNEQFF
NA	TRBV27	NA	TRBJ2-7	TGTGCCAGCAGTTTCGCGCTTGATACCTACGAGCAGTACTTC	CASSFALDTYEQYF
NA	TRBV4-3	NA	TRBJ1-4	TGCGCCAGCAGCCAAGACAGGGGTGAAAAACTGTTTTTT	CASSQDRGEKLFF
TRBD1	TRBV10-3	NA	TRBJ1-5	TGTGCCATCAGTGGGTCTAATAGGGGGCCGGGTCAGCCCCAGCATTTT	CAISGSNRGPGQPQHF
NA	TRBV6-5	NA	TRBJ1-5	TGTGCCAGCAGTTACACAAACAATCAGCCCCAGCATTTT	CASSYTNNQPQHF
TRBD2	TRBV3-1/TRBV3-2	NA	TRBJ2-2	TGTGCCAGCAGCCATGCCCTGGGACTAGCGGGGGGACCGAACACCGGGGAGCTGTTTTTT	CASSHALGLAGGPNTGELFF
TRBD1	TRBV5-5	NA	TRBJ2-7	TGTGCCAGCAGCTTAATACAGGGGCAGTCCTACGAGCAGTACTTC	CASSLIQGQSYEQYF
NA	TRBV3-1/TRBV3-2	NA	TRBJ1-2	TGTGCCAGCAGCCAAGTCGCACCCTCAGGCTATGGCTACACCTTC	CASSQVAPSGYGYTF
NA	TRBV10-3	NA	TRBJ2-3	TGTGCCATCAGTGAGTCGGGGCGAGATACGCAGTATTTT	CAISESGRDTQYF
TRBD1	TRBV27	NA	TRBJ2-1	TGTGCCAGCAGGTCGGACAGGGACAATGAGCAGTTCTTC	CASRSDRDNEQFF
NA	TRBV11-2	once	TRBJ1-2	TGTGCCAGCAGCTTAGACAGGGGCAATGGCTACACCTTC	CASSLDRGNGYTF
NA	TRBV28	once	TRBJ1-6	TGTGCCAGCAGTCGGCCAGGGGCGAATTCACCCCTCCACTTT	CASSRPGANSPLHF
TRBD1	TRBV6-6	NA	TRBJ1-6	TGTGCCAGCAGTTACTTGGCAGGGGGATCACCCCTCCACTTT	CASSYLAGGSPLHF
NA	TRBV12-3/TRBV12-4	once	TRBJ2-7	TGTGCCAGCAGTTTAGAGGGGCTCTACGAGCAGTACTTC	CASSLEGLYEQYF
NA	TRBV14	NA	TRBJ1-2	TGTGCCAGCAGCCAAGGAGGGGGAGCGTCGCGGGGCTACACCTTC	CASSQGGGASRGYTF